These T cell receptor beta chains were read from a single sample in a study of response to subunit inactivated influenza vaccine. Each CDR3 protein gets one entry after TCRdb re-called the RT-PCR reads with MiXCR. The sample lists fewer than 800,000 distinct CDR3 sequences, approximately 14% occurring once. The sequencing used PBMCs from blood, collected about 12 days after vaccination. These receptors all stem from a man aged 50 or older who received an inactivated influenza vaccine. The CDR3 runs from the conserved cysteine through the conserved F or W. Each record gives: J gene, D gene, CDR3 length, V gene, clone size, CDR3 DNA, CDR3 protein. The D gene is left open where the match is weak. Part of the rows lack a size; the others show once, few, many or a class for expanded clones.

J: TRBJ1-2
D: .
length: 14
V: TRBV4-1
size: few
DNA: TGCGCCAGCAGCCAAGAGGCCCTAAACTATGGCTACACCTTC
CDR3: CASSQEALNYGYTF

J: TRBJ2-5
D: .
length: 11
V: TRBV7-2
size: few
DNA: TGTGCCAGCAGCTCAGATGCGGCCCAGTACTTC
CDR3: CASSSDAAQYF

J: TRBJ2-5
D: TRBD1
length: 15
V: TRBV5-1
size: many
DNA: TGCGCCAGCAGCTGGACAGGGACAATACGGGAGACCCAGTACTTC
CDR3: CASSWTGTIRETQYF

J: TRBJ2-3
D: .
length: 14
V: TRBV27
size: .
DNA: TGTGCCAGCAGTTTATCTCAGGCATCTGATACGCAGTATTTT
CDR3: CASSLSQASDTQYF

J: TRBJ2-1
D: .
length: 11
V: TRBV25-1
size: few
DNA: TGTGCCAGCACCAGAACCGGGCAGCAGTTCTTC
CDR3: CASTRTGQQFF

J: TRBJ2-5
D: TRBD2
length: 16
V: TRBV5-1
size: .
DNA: TGCGCCAGCAGTCGTGGTAGTAGCGGGACGCGGGAGACCCAGTACTTC
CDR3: CASSRGSSGTRETQYF

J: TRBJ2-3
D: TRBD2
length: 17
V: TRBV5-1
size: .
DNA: TGCGCCAGCAGCGGCCTGACTAGCGGGTTAGGCGCAGATACGCAGTATTTT
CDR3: CASSGLTSGLGADTQYF

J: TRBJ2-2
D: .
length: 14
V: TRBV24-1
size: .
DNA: TGTGCCACCAGTTTAGGAGAGAATGCCGGGGAGCGGTTTTTT
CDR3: CATSLGENAGERFF

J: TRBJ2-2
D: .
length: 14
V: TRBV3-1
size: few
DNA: TGTGCCAGCAGCCGAATACGTTCTACCGGGGAGCTGTTTTTT
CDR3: CASSRIRSTGELFF

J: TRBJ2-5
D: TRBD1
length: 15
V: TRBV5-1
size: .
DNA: TGCGCCAGCAGCTTGGGGACAGGGTTTGGCGAGACCCAGTACTTC
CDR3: CASSLGTGFGETQYF

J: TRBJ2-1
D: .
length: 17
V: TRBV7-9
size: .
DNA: TGTGCCAGCAGAAACTTTGGGGGGAGAGGCAGTCAGGATGAGCAGTTCTTC
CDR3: CASRNFGGRGSQDEQFF

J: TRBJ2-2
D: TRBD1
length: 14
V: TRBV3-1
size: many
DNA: TGTGCCAGCAGACCTACAGGGGGCACCGGGGAGCTGTTTTTT
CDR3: CASRPTGGTGELFF

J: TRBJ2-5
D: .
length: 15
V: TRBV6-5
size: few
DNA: TGTGCCAGCAGTTCTCCGAGACGGGGTCAAGAGACCCAGTACTTC
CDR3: CASSSPRRGQETQYF

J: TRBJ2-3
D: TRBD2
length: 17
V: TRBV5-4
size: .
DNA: TGTGCCAGCAGCTTAAAAGCGGGGCCGACTAGCACAGATACGCAGTATTTT
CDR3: CASSLKAGPTSTDTQYF

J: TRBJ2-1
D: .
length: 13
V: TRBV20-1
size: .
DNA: TGCAGTGCTAGCGGGATGACCTACAATGAGCAGTTCTTC
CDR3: CSASGMTYNEQFF

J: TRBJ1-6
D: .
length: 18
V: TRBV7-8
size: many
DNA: TGTGCCAGCAGCTTAGTTCCCAGTGAAAGCTCCTATAATTCACCCCTCCACTTT
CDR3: CASSLVPSESSYNSPLHF

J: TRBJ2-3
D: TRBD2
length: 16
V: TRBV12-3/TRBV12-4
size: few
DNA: TGTGCCAGCAGTTTAATCGGGGGGGGTCCCGCAGATACGCAGTATTTT
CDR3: CASSLIGGGPADTQYF

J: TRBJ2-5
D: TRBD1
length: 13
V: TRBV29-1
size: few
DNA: TGCAGCGTCCGACAGGGAAGCTCAGAGACCCAGTACTTC
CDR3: CSVRQGSSETQYF

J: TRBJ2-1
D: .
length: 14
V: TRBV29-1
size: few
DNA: TGCAGCGTTGAAAAAGGGACACCCAACAATGAGCAGTTCTTC
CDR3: CSVEKGTPNNEQFF

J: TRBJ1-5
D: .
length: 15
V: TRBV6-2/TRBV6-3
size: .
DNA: TGTGCCAGCAGTTACTCGTTGGGCCACAATCAGCCCCAGCATTTT
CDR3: CASSYSLGHNQPQHF

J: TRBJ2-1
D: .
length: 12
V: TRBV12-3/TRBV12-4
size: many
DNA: TGTGCCAGCACTCCCGGCTACAATGAGCAGTTCTTC
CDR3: CASTPGYNEQFF

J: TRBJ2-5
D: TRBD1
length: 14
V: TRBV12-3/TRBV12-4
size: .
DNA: TGTGCCAGCAGTGGCAGGGGGTTCGGGGAGACCCAGTACTTC
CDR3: CASSGRGFGETQYF

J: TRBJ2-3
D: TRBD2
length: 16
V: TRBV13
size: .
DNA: TGTGCCAGCAGCCCTCGACTAGCATCAAGAACAGATACGCAGTATTTT
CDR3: CASSPRLASRTDTQYF

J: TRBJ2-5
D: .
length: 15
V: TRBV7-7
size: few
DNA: TGTGCTAGCAGCCCAACGGGTCAGGGGTCAGAGACCCAGTACTTC
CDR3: CASSPTGQGSETQYF

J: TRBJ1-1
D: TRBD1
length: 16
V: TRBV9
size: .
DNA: TGTGCCAGCAGCGCATTAGACAGGGGGACTTTCACTGAAGCTTTCTTT
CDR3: CASSALDRGTFTEAFF

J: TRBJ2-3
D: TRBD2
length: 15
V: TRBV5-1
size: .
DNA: TGCGCCAGCAGCTTAGCGGGAAGTACCGCAGATACGCAGTATTTT
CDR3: CASSLAGSTADTQYF

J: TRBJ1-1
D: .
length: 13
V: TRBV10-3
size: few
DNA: TGTGCCATCAGTGAGGGGGGGGGCACTGAAGCTTTCTTT
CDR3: CAISEGGGTEAFF

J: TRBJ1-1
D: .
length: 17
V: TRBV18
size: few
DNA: TGTGCCAGCTCACCACTGGCGGGGGGCCAGGTGAACACTGAAGCTTTCTTT
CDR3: CASSPLAGGQVNTEAFF

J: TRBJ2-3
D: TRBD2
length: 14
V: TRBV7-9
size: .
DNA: TGTGCCAGCAGCAGTAGCGGGATTACAGATACGCAGTATTTT
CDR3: CASSSSGITDTQYF

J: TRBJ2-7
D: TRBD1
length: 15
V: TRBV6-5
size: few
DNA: TGTGCCAGCAGTTACTCGAGGACAGGGGGGTACGAGCAGTACTTC
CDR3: CASSYSRTGGYEQYF